The rows below give T cell receptor beta chains drawn from one sample of a study of post-analysis software for immune sequencing data. TCRdb recomputed calls from the PCR reads with MiXCR, one row per CDR3 protein. The data contain 400,000 to 500,000 distinct CDR3 sequences, approximately 37% of them singletons. Sequencing input: blood. Receptor source: a girl aged 2-10 years with multiple sclerosis. The CDR3 runs from the conserved cysteine through the conserved F or W. A D gene is named only where the DNA matches it firmly. Clone size is shown for a subset of rows, as once, few, many or a class of expanded clone.

clone_size d_call j_call v_call cdr3_aa cdr3_nt
NA NA TRBJ2-7 TRBV5-5 CASSLEGRRACEQYF TGTGCCAGCAGCTTGGAAGGGCGGAGGGCCTGCGAGCAGTACTTC
many NA TRBJ2-7 TRBV7-2 CASRGSVTKYEQYF TGTGCCAGCAGGGGATCGGTGACCAAATACGAGCAGTACTTC
NA NA TRBJ1-1 TRBV5-5 CASSLIFQIGAFF TGTGCCAGCAGCTTGATCTTTCAGATCGGGGCTTTCTTT
NA NA TRBJ2-3 TRBV27 CASSSYTRASTDTQYF TGTGCCAGCAGCTCTTACACACGTGCTAGCACAGATACGCAGTATTTT
few NA TRBJ2-3 TRBV7-9 CASSPRLEGQEISADTQYF TGTGCCAGCAGCCCGCGTTTGGAGGGGCAGGAGATTTCGGCAGATACGCAGTATTTT
few NA TRBJ2-6 TRBV27 CASSLGQRAGANVLTF TGTGCCAGCAGTTTGGGGCAGAGAGCTGGGGCCAACGTCCTGACTTTC
NA NA TRBJ1-1 TRBV29-1 CSAGWRSEAFF TGCAGCGCAGGATGGAGGTCTGAAGCTTTCTTT
once NA TRBJ2-1 TRBV6-2/TRBV6-3 CASSQIGNEQFF TGTGCCAGCAGTCAGATTGGGAATGAGCAGTTCTTC
few NA TRBJ2-7 TRBV7-3 CASSPLGRGEQYF TGTGCCAGCAGCCCTCTGGGTAGGGGAGAGCAGTACTTC
NA NA TRBJ2-1 TRBV7-3 CASSSSSIGASYNEQFF TGTGCCAGCAGCTCATCCTCTATAGGCGCATCCTACAATGAGCAGTTCTTC
NA NA TRBJ2-3 TRBV12-3/TRBV12-4 CASSPGWGQGARDTQYF TGTGCCAGCAGCCCTGGGTGGGGGCAGGGCGCGAGAGATACGCAGTATTTT
few TRBD2 TRBJ2-1 TRBV6-2/TRBV6-3 CASSFLAGGFHEQFF TGTGCCAGCAGTTTTTTAGCGGGAGGGTTCCATGAGCAGTTCTTC
few TRBD1 TRBJ1-2 TRBV20-1 CSVTGTATTNYGYTF TGCAGTGTTACCGGGACAGCGACTACTAACTATGGCTACACCTTC
NA TRBD1 TRBJ1-5 TRBV29-1 CSVVMTGGRDQPQHF TGCAGCGTCGTGATGACAGGGGGCAGGGATCAGCCCCAGCATTTT
NA NA TRBJ2-7 TRBV4-1 CASSQDMGVASWSYEQYF TGCGCCAGCAGCCAAGATATGGGAGTGGCCAGTTGGTCCTACGAGCAGTACTTC
NA NA TRBJ2-4 TRBV29-1 CSAMTGLAKNIQYF TGCAGCGCCATGACAGGCTTAGCCAAAAACATTCAGTACTTC
NA TRBD1 TRBJ1-1 TRBV9 CASSAGGGGTEAFF TGTGCCAGCAGCGCAGGGGGCGGGGGCACTGAAGCTTTCTTT
once TRBD2 TRBJ2-1 TRBV28 CASSFPTSGGIEQFF TGTGCCAGCAGTTTTCCGACTAGCGGGGGGATTGAGCAGTTCTTC
few NA TRBJ2-5 TRBV28 CASSSRFGTLRVGETQYF TGTGCCAGCAGTTCGCGATTCGGGACTCTGAGGGTTGGAGAGACCCAGTACTTC
NA NA TRBJ1-2 TRBV3-1 CASSQHRVDGYTF TGTGCCAGCAGCCAGCACAGGGTGGATGGCTACACCTTC
few NA TRBJ1-1 TRBV28 CASSLSPRAEAFF TGTGCCAGCAGTTTATCCCCCCGAGCTGAAGCTTTCTTT
once NA TRBJ2-5 TRBV12-3/TRBV12-4 CASSLGVGAQYF TGTGCCAGCAGTTTGGGGGTAGGGGCCCAGTACTTC
NA NA TRBJ2-1 TRBV4-1 CASSRITSLSSYNEQFF TGCGCCAGCAGCCGCATAACTAGTTTAAGCTCCTACAATGAGCAGTTCTTC
NA NA TRBJ2-7 TRBV20-1 CSAKSGSGYEQYF TGCAGTGCTAAGTCCGGGAGTGGGTACGAGCAGTACTTC
NA TRBD1 TRBJ1-1 TRBV13 CASSPRDRGRTEAFF TGTGCCAGCAGCCCCCGGGACAGGGGGCGGACTGAAGCTTTCTTT
NA TRBD1 TRBJ1-2 TRBV28 CASSPGQGRVRGYTF TGTGCCAGCAGTCCAGGACAGGGGAGGGTTCGGGGCTACACCTTC
NA NA TRBJ2-4 TRBV20-1 CSASGPGEAKNIQYF TGCAGTGCTAGTGGTCCGGGGGAGGCCAAAAACATTCAGTACTTC
few NA TRBJ1-2 TRBV12-3/TRBV12-4 CASMTEDRPGIPPTF TGTGCCAGCATGACTGAGGACCGACCGGGGATTCCCCCCACCTTC
few TRBD2 TRBJ2-1 TRBV12-3/TRBV12-4 CASSLRTSANEQFF TGTGCCAGCAGTCTTCGGACTAGCGCCAATGAGCAGTTCTTC
few NA TRBJ2-1 TRBV29-1 CGTLAGGTEQFF TGCGGCACCTTGGCGGGTGGGACTGAGCAGTTCTTC
NA NA TRBJ2-1 TRBV29-1 CSVDRHVNNEQFF TGCAGCGTTGATCGACACGTCAACAATGAGCAGTTCTTC
few TRBD2 TRBJ2-7 TRBV6-2/TRBV6-3 CASRRTSHSYEQYF TGTGCCAGCAGACGGACTAGTCACTCCTACGAGCAGTACTTC
NA NA TRBJ1-1 TRBV3-1 CASSQATGANTEAFF TGTGCCAGCAGCCAAGCGACAGGTGCGAACACTGAAGCTTTCTTT
few NA TRBJ2-7 TRBV7-2 CAGSSPEAGGYRYEQYF TGTGCCGGCAGCTCCCCGGAGGCCGGTGGGTACCGTTACGAGCAGTACTTC
NA TRBD1 TRBJ2-7 TRBV19 CATGTDYEQYF TGTGCCACGGGGACAGACTACGAGCAGTACTTC
NA NA TRBJ2-1 TRBV3-1 CASSQVGTHNEQFF TGTGCCAGCAGCCAAGTTGGCACACACAATGAGCAGTTCTTC
many NA TRBJ2-7 TRBV29-1 CSVEDRAYEQYF TGCAGCGTTGAAGACAGGGCCTACGAGCAGTACTTC
many TRBD1 TRBJ2-7 TRBV20-1 CSARIRDSYEQYF TGCAGTGCTAGAATCCGGGACAGCTACGAGCAGTACTTC
NA NA TRBJ2-5 TRBV10-3 CAISDWDGLSETQYF TGTGCCATCAGTGATTGGGATGGACTTTCGGAGACCCAGTACTTC
NA NA TRBJ2-7 TRBV27 CASSLTLAGYEQYF TGTGCCAGCAGTTTAACCCTGGCGGGCTACGAGCAGTACTTC
NA NA TRBJ1-5 TRBV28 CASSLGPGQKNQPQHF TGTGCCAGCAGTTTAGGGCCAGGACAGAAAAATCAGCCCCAGCATTTT
few NA TRBJ2-3 TRBV24-1 CATSELSGVSTDTQYF TGTGCCACCAGTGAACTCAGCGGAGTTAGCACAGATACGCAGTATTTT
many TRBD1 TRBJ1-5 TRBV4-1 CASSQDTDREGNQPQHF TGCGCCAGCAGCCAAGATACTGACAGGGAAGGCAATCAGCCCCAGCATTTT
NA NA TRBJ1-5 TRBV28 CASSPGGNGNQPQHF TGTGCCAGCAGCCCGGGGGGGAACGGCAATCAGCCCCAGCATTTT
NA NA TRBJ2-1 TRBV4-2 CASSQSGTGAYNGQFF TGTGCCAGCAGCCAATCCGGGACTGGCGCTTACAATGGGCAGTTCTTC
few TRBD1 TRBJ1-5 TRBV12-3/TRBV12-4 CASSLYGTATNQPQHF TGTGCCAGCAGTTTGTACGGGACAGCGACTAATCAGCCCCAGCATTTT
NA NA TRBJ2-7 TRBV7-2 CASSLEWRRTYEQYF TGTGCCAGCAGCTTAGAGTGGCGGAGAACCTACGAGCAGTACTTC